This TCR beta chain was sequenced for a study of radiation and T cells in renal cell carcinoma. Only in-frame clones appear in the TCRdb table, and some are missing; sequencing was by immunoSEQ multiplex PCR. The repertoire holds some 80,000 clones, with approximately 83% as singletons. CDR1 and CDR2 (germline): SGHNT, YYREEE (reference sequence). J was trimmed by 0 bases and V by 4 bases; bases with no gene match: 4. The CDR3 runs to 15 residues. Time point meaning: blood 2 weeks post-SBRT. As to treatment: 15 Gy SBRT to primary tumor, nephrectomy 4 weeks later. After SBRT, blood was collected at 2 and 4 weeks, plus baseline.

The TCR sequence derives from a woman aged 45-65 years with renal cell carcinoma. Sequences were derived from blood, sampled from a patient whose treatment included radiotherapy and nephrectomy. The chain carries TRBV5-4 and TRBJ1-1; TRBD1 agrees at 9 bases. The CDR3 region is CASSPGQGVNTEAFF. CDR3 DNA: TGTGCCAGCAGCCCGGGACAGGGCGTGAACACTGAAGCTTTCTTT.